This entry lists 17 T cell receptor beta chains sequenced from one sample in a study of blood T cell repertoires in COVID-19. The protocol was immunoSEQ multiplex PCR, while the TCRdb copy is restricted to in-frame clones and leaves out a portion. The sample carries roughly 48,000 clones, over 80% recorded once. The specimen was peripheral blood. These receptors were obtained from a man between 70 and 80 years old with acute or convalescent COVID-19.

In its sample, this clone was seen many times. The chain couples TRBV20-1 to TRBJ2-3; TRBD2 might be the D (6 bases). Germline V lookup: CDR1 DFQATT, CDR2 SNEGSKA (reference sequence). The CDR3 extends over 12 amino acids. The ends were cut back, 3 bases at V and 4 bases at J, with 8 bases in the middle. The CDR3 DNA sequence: TGCAGTGCTAGTTGGGGGGCAGATACGCAGTATTTT. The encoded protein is CSASWGADTQYF.

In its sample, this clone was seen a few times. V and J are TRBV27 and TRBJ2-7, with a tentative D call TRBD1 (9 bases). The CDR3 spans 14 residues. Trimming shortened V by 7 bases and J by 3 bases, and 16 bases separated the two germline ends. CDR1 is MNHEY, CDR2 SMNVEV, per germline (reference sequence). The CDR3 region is CASIAGQGNYEQYF. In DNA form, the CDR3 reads TGTGCCAGCATAGCGGGACAGGGTAACTACGAGCAGTACTTC.

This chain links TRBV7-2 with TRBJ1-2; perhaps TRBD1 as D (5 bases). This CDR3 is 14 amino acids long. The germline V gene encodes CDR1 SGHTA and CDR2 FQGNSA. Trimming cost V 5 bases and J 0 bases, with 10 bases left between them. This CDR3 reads CASSLTVTNYGYTF. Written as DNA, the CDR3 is TGTGCCAGCAGCCTGACAGTCACTAACTATGGCTACACCTTC.

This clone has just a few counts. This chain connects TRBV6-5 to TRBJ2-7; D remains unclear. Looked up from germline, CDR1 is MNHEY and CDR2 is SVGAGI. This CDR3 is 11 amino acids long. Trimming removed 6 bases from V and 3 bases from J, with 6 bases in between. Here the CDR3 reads CASRSYYEQYF. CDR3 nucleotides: TGTGCCAGCAGATCCTACTACGAGCAGTACTTC.

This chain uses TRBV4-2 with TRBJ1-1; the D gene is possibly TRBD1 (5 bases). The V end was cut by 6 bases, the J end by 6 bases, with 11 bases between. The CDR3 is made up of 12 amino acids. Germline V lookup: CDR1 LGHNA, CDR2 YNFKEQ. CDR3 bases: TGTGCCAGCAGTCCAGGGTTCTCTGAAGCTTTCTTT. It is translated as CASSPGFSEAFF.

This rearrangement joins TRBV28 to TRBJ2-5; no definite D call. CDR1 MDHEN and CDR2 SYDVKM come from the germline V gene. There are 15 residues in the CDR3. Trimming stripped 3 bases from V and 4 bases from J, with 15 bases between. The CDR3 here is CASSFLERGSETQYF. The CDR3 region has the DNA TGTGCCAGCAGTTTTCTGGAGAGAGGATCAGAGACCCAGTACTTC.

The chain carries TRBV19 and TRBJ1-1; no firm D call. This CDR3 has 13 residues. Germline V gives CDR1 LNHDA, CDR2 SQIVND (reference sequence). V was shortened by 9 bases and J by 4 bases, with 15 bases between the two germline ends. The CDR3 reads CASVYWASTEAFF. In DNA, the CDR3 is TGTGCCAGCGTGTATTGGGCTTCCACTGAAGCTTTCTTT.

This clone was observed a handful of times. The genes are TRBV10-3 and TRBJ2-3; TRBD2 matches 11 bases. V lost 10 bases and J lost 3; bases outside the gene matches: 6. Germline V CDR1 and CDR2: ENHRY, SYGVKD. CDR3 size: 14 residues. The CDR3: CASEGTSGTDTQYF. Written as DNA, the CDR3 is TGTGCCAGCGAAGGGACTAGCGGAACAGATACGCAGTATTTT.

The CDR3 region has the DNA TGTGCCAGCAGCTTATACGGAGGGAGGGACTATGGCTACACCTTC. Protein sequence: CASSLYGGRDYGYTF. The chain employs TRBV11-2 and TRBJ1-2, with unresolved D. The germline V gene encodes CDR1 SGHAT and CDR2 FQNNGV. The CDR3 length is 15 residues. The V and J ends lost 2 bases and 3 bases respectively, with 13 bases between them.

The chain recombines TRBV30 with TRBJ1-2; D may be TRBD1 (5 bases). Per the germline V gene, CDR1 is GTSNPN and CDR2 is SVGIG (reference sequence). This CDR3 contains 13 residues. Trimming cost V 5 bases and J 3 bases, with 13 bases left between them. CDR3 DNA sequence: TGTGCCTGGGGGACCTACGGGGACTATGGCTACACCTTC. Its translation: CAWGTYGDYGYTF.

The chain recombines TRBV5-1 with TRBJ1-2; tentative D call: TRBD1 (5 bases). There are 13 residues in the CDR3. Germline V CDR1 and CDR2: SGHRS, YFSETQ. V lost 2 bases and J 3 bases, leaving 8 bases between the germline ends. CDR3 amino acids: CASSFRGDYGYTF. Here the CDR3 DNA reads TGCGCCAGCAGCTTTCGGGGGGACTATGGCTACACCTTC.

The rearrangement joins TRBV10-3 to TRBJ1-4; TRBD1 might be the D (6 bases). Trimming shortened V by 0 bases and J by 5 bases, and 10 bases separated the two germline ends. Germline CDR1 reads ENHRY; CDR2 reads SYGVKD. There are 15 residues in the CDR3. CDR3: CAISESTGLNEKLFF. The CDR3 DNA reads TGTGCCATCAGTGAGTCGACAGGTCTAAATGAAAAACTGTTTTTT.

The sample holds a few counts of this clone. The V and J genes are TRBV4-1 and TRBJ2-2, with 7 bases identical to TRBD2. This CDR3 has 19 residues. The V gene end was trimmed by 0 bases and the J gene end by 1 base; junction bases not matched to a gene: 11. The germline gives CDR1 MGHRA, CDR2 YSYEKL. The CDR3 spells CASSQEGPKERGNTGELFF. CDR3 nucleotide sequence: TGCGCCAGCAGCCAAGAAGGGCCCAAGGAGCGGGGGAACACCGGGGAGCTGTTTTTT.

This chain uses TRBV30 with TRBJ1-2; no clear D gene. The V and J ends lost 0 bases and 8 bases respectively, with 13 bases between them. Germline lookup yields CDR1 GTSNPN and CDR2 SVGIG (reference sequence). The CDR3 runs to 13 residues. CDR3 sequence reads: CAWSVRRATGYTF. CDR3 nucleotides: TGTGCCTGGAGTGTACGGAGGGCGACGGGCTACACCTTC.

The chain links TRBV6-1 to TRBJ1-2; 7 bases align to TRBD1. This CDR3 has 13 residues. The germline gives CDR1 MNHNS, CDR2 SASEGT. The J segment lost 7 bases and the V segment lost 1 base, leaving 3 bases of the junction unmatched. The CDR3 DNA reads TGTGCCAGCAGTGAAGTGGGGACAGCTGGCTACACCTTC. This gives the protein CASSEVGTAGYTF.

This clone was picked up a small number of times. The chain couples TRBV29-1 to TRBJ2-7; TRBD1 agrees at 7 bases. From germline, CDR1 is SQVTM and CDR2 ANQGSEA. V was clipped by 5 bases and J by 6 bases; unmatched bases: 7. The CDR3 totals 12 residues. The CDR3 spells CSVLLGGGEQYF. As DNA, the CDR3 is TGCAGCGTTCTCCTAGGGGGCGGCGAGCAGTACTTC.

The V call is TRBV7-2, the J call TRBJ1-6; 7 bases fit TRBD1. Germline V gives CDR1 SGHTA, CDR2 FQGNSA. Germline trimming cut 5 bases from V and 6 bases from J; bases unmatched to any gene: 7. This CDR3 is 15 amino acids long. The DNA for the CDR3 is TGTGCCAGCAGCGGGACCGGGACAGTTAATTCACCCCTCCACTTT. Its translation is CASSGTGTVNSPLHF.